These 19 T cell receptor beta chains originate from one sample sequenced in a study of shared clonotypes between healthy human individuals. Naive CD8 populations comprised CD45RO-negative cells positively selected for CCR7, excluding terminally differentiated effector memory CD45RA+ cells. TCRdb keeps only in-frame clones here, not all; method: immunoSEQ multiplex PCR. Of some 2 million clones listed, about 94% were seen once; the top ten hold around 1.1%. Sequencing was carried out using naive CD8+ T cells sorted from blood. These receptors were collected from a man younger than 30 in good health.

The chain joins TRBV7-9 to TRBJ2-2; D not resolved. The CDR3 consists of 13 residues. Germline-derived CDR1 and CDR2 are SEHNR and FQNEAQ (reference sequence). The ends were cut back, 5 bases at V and 4 bases at J, with 8 bases in the middle. The CDR3, as DNA: TGTGCCAGCAGCGTTGGAGCCACCGGGGAGCTGTTTTTT. Translation: CASSVGATGELFF.

The chain employs TRBV27 and TRBJ1-5; the match to TRBD1 covers 7 bases. There are 16 residues in the CDR3. The junction had 9 bases not matched to a gene; V was cut back by 5 bases and J by 2 bases. Germline V gene sequence: CDR1 MNHEY, CDR2 SMNVEV (reference sequence). The CDR3: CASSTLSGQGNQPQHF. CDR3 DNA: TGTGCCAGCAGTACACTTAGCGGACAGGGCAATCAGCCCCAGCATTTT.

This chain links TRBV4-2 with TRBJ2-3; no firm D call. The CDR3 contains 16 residues. Germline CDR1 LGHNA, CDR2 YNFKEQ. V was clipped by 2 bases and J by 0 bases, with 12 bases between them. CDR3 sequence (DNA): TGTGCCAGCAGCCAATTTCCCAGCGATAGCACAGATACGCAGTATTTT. It is translated as CASSQFPSDSTDTQYF.

V gene TRBV6-6 combines with J gene TRBJ2-5, with D possibly being TRBD2 (5 bases). The CDR3 has 14 residues. V was cut by 3 bases and J by 5 bases, with 13 bases left in between. Germline-derived CDR1 and CDR2 are MNHNY and SVGAGI (reference sequence). CDR3 nucleotide sequence: TGTGCCAGCAGTTATATGGCGGGTGTGGAGACCCAGTACTTC. Residues: CASSYMAGVETQYF.

The V gene is TRBV9, the J gene TRBJ1-3; no firm D call. Trimming removed 0 bases from V and 0 bases from J, with 7 bases in between. Germline V gene lookup returns CDR1 SGDLS and CDR2 YYNGEE. This CDR3 region has 15 residues. In nucleotides, the CDR3 is TGTGCCAGCAGCGTAGCGGACTCCTCTGGAAACACCATATATTTT. Encoded protein: CASSVADSSGNTIYF.

The chain recombines TRBV6-5 with TRBJ2-2; tentative D call: TRBD2 (5 bases). The germline CDR1 and CDR2 sequences are MNHEY and SVGAGI. This CDR3 region has 14 residues. The V end lost 0 bases, the J end lost 6 bases, and 8 bases lay between the germline ends. CDR3 residues: CASSYSADPGELFF. For the CDR3, the DNA is TGTGCCAGCAGTTACTCAGCGGACCCCGGGGAGCTGTTTTTT.

V usage is TRBV13 and J usage is TRBJ1-5; D is uncertain. This CDR3 has 15 amino acids. Trimming removed 0 bases from V and 3 bases from J, with 9 bases in between. Per germline, CDR1 PRHDT and CDR2 FYEKMQ (reference sequence). This CDR3 is CASSLGRSPNQPQHF. The DNA for the CDR3 is TGTGCCAGCAGCTTAGGCAGGAGCCCCAATCAGCCCCAGCATTTT.

The chain joins TRBV10-3 to TRBJ2-7, with 11 bases that match TRBD2. J lost 3 bases, V lost 0 bases, and 4 bases had no gene match. The CDR3 is 16 amino acids. From germline, CDR1 is ENHRY and CDR2 SYGVKD. Here the CDR3 reads CAISESELAGVYEQYF. The CDR3, as DNA: TGTGCCATCAGTGAGTCGGAACTAGCGGGAGTCTACGAGCAGTACTTC.

The V call is TRBV6-4, the J call TRBJ2-5; D tentatively reads TRBD1 or TRBD2 (5 bases each). Germline V gene sequence: CDR1 MRHNA, CDR2 SNTAGT. CDR3 size: 17 residues. The V gene lost 2 bases and the J gene lost 5 bases, with 21 bases spanning the gap. For the CDR3, the DNA is TGTGCCAGCAGTGACCCTTCACGGGGACCCCTCGATGAGACCCAGTACTTC. It yields the protein CASSDPSRGPLDETQYF.

J is TRBJ2-2 and V is TRBV7-9; 8 positions match TRBD1. Looked up from germline, CDR1 is SEHNR and CDR2 is FQNEAQ (reference sequence). V trimming: 1 base; J trimming: 3 bases; junction bases outside the gene matches: 4. The CDR3 has 16 amino acids. The CDR3 DNA reads as TGTGCCAGCAGCTTAGGAGGACAGGGCCACACCGGGGAGCTGTTTTTT. It encodes CASSLGGQGHTGELFF.

As to this clone: The sample holds other DNA sequences that translate to the same CDR3. J is TRBJ2-2 and V is TRBV5-1; D possibly corresponds to TRBD1 (6 bases). The CDR3 totals 15 residues. From germline, CDR1 is SGHRS and CDR2 YFSETQ. V lost 2 bases, J lost 2 bases, and 10 bases lay in between. The CDR3 DNA is TGCGCCAGCAGCTTCAGGGGACAAAACACCGGGGAGCTGTTTTTT. As protein: CASSFRGQNTGELFF.

The chain joins TRBV5-6 to TRBJ2-7, with D tentatively TRBD2 (6 bases). V lost 5 bases and J lost 1, with 10 bases in between. This CDR3 has 13 amino acids. Germline lookup yields CDR1 SGHDT and CDR2 YYEEEE. The CDR3 DNA follows: TGTGCCAGCAGTGAGGGACTTTCCTACGAGCAGTACTTC. Protein sequence: CASSEGLSYEQYF.

A word on this clone: The sample has other DNA sequences that encode this CDR3 too. This chain's CDR3 is CASSLVGGGETQYF. The DNA for the CDR3 is TGTGCCAGCAGCTTGGTGGGTGGTGGGGAGACCCAGTACTTC. The chain uses TRBV5-4 and TRBJ2-5; D gene uncertain. V was clipped by 0 bases and J by 5 bases, with 11 bases between them. This CDR3 spans 14 amino acids. Germline CDR1 and CDR2: SGHNT and YYREEE (reference sequence).

The chain uses TRBV27 and TRBJ1-6; unclear D gene. The CDR3 runs to 14 residues. Trimming took 4 bases from V and 7 from J, leaving 11 bases between them. CDR1 is MNHEY, CDR2 SMNVEV, per germline (reference sequence). This CDR3 is CASSSEQLNSPLHF. The CDR3 DNA is TGTGCCAGCAGTTCTGAACAGTTAAATTCACCCCTCCACTTT.

V gene TRBV7-2 combines with J gene TRBJ2-1; D remains ambiguous. The V end lost 1 base, the J end lost 2 bases, and 15 bases lay between the germline ends. Germline V CDR1 and CDR2: SGHTA, FQGNSA. The CDR3 spans 17 residues. CDR3 residues: CASSLDDRYAAYNEQFF. The CDR3 nucleotides read TGTGCCAGCAGCTTAGACGATCGGTACGCAGCCTACAATGAGCAGTTCTTC.

V and J are TRBV4-1 and TRBJ2-1; TRBD2 matches at 9 bases. With V trimmed by 0 bases and J by 1 base, 7 bases remained unmatched. The length of the CDR3 is 18 residues. Germline values: CDR1 MGHRA, CDR2 YSYEKL. CDR3: CASSQERLAGQSYNEQFF. For the CDR3, the DNA is TGCGCCAGCAGCCAAGAGCGGCTAGCGGGGCAGTCCTACAATGAGCAGTTCTTC.

J is TRBJ1-3 and V is TRBV6-8; D unresolved. Germline-derived CDR1 and CDR2 are MNHGY and SAAAGT. The CDR3 loop spans 15 amino acids. V was clipped by 5 bases and J by 0 bases, with 11 bases between them. The chain's CDR3 is CASSGPWFSGNTIYF. The DNA of the CDR3 is TGTGCCAGCAGTGGGCCTTGGTTCTCTGGAAACACCATATATTTT.

The chain links TRBV11-1 to TRBJ2-2, with D tentatively TRBD1 (5 bases). This CDR3 has 13 residues. Trimming cost V 3 bases and J 7 bases, with 9 bases left between them. Germline V gene data show CDR1 as SGHAT and CDR2 as FQDESV (reference sequence). The chain's CDR3 is CASSFQGGGELFF. DNA of the CDR3: TGTGCCAGCAGCTTCCAGGGCGGCGGGGAGCTGTTTTTT.

The genes are TRBV13 and TRBJ2-3; D unresolved. Germline CDR1 is PRHDT and CDR2 is FYEKMQ (reference sequence). The V and J ends lost 5 bases and 0 bases respectively, with 12 bases between them. The CDR3 sequence is 15 residues long. CDR3 protein: CASSTGLASTDTQYF. For the CDR3, the DNA is TGTGCCAGCAGCACCGGGTTGGCTAGCACAGATACGCAGTATTTT.